Sequencing of this T cell receptor (beta chain) was carried out in a study of cytomegalovirus exposure and HLA in healthy donors. A word on this clone: Its specificity is unknown.

Assay: immunoSEQ multiplex PCR; the TCRdb copy retains only in-frame clones and omits some. The top ten clones hold approximately 0.88% of a sample with about 280,000 clones, 88% of them seen once. While the first cohort had over 650 subjects, the donors belonged to the separate validation cohort of about 110 subjects. Study-wide results and caveats: Among TCR beta chains, those listed as cytomegalovirus-associated numbered approximately 150.

V was shortened by 4 bases and J by 1 base, with 8 bases between the two germline ends. Germline CDR1 and CDR2: SGHRS and YFSETQ. This CDR3 region has 13 residues. This clonotype was obtained from a woman aged 18-35 years in good health and CMV-seronegative. What was sequenced was PBMCs. The genes are TRBV5-1 and TRBJ1-1; D ambiguous. The CDR3 sequence: CASSPPRNTEAFF. DNA of the CDR3: TGCGCCAGCAGCCCCCCCCGGAACACTGAAGCTTTCTTT.